This T cell receptor (beta chain) was recorded in a study of vaccination and CD4 T cells after COVID-19. Study-wide context: The convalescents comprised six males and four females, two of them Hispanic. In culture, cells were exposed to overlapping spike peptides from SARS-CoV-2, HCoV-NL63, HCoV-OC43 and HCoV-229E.

Cultured CD4+ T cells had their DNA profiled by the Oncomine TCR Beta short-read assay. Each CDR3 protein gets one entry after TCRdb re-called the PCR reads with MiXCR. Of fewer than 15,000 distinct CDR3 sequences listed, around a third were seen once; the top ten hold 36%. Of note for this clonotype: Its antigen remains unidentified.

The germline CDR1 and CDR2 sequences are SGHNT and YYREEE (reference sequence). CDR3 length: 13 amino acids. V was cut by 2 bases and J by 8 bases, with 11 bases left in between. Treatment here: approximately 11-day PBMC culture with coronavirus spike peptide pools or control peptides (ViraFEST assay). The receptor's source is a human donor with COVID-19. This sequence joins TRBV5-4 and TRBJ2-4; no clear D. Sequencing used cultured CD4+ T cells from blood. Here the CDR3 DNA reads TGTGCCAGCAGCTTAGCAGACGCGGACATTCAGTACTTC. This gives the protein CASSLADADIQYF.